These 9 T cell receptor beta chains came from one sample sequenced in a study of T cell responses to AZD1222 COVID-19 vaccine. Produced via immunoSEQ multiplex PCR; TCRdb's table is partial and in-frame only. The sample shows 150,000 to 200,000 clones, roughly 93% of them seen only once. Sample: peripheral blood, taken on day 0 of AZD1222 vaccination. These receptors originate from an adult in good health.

This CDR3 is CASSLYADYEQYF. CDR3 coding DNA: TGTGCCAGCAGTTTATATGCCGACTACGAGCAGTACTTC. The chain links TRBV27 to TRBJ2-7, with D unclear. Between the trimmed V and J ends, which lost 1 base and 3 bases, there was a span of 7 bases. The CDR3 has 13 amino acids. Germline V gene data show CDR1 as MNHEY and CDR2 as SMNVEV (reference sequence).

CDR3 sequence (DNA): TGTGCCAGCTCTGCACTCGGGACAGCCCGAATGTCCTACGAGCAGTACTTC. This codes for CASSALGTARMSYEQYF. The chain recombines TRBV18 with TRBJ2-7, with 7 bases lining up with TRBD1. This CDR3 contains 17 residues. V was clipped by 6 bases and J by 1 base; unmatched bases: 15. Germline-derived CDR1 and CDR2 are KGHSH and LQKENI.

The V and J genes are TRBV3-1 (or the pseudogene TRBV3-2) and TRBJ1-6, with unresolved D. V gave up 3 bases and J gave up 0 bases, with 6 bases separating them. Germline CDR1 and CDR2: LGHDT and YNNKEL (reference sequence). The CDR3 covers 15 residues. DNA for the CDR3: TGTGCCAGCAGCCAGGAGAGCTCCTATAATTCACCCCTCCACTTT. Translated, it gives CASSQESSYNSPLHF.

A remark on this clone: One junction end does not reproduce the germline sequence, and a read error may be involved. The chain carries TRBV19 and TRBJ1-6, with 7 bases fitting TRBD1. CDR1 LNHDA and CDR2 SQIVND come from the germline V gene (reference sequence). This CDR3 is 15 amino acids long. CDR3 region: CASSRAGGEVSLLHF. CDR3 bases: TGTGCCAGTAGTAGAGCAGGGGGAGAAGTTTCACTCCTCCACTTT.

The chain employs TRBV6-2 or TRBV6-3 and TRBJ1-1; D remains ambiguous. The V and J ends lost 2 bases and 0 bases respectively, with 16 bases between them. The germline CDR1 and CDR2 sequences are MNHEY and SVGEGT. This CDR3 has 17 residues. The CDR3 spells CASSYPGGGPMNTEAFF. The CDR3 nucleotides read TGTGCCAGCAGTTACCCCGGCGGAGGGCCCATGAACACTGAAGCTTTCTTT.

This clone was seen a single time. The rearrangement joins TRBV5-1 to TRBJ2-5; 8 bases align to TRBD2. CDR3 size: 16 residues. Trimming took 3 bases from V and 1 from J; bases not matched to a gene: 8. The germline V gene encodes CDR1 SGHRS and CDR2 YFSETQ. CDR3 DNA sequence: TGCGCCAGCAGCTGGAGCGGGGCGGGGGGCCAAGAGACCCAGTACTTC. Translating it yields CASSWSGAGGQETQYF.

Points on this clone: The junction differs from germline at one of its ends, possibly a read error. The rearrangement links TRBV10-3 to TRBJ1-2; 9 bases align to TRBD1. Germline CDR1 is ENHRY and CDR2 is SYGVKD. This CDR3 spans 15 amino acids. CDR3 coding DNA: TGTGCCATCGGGGCCCTGGACAGGGGCACCTATCGCTACACCTTC. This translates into CAIGALDRGTYRYTF.

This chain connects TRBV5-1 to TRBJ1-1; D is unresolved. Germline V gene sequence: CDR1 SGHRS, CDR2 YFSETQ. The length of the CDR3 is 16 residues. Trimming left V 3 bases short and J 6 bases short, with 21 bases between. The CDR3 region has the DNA TGCGCCAGCAGCTCCCAATCGATCCTAAGGAGTTCTGAAGCTTTCTTT. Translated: CASSSQSILRSSEAFF.

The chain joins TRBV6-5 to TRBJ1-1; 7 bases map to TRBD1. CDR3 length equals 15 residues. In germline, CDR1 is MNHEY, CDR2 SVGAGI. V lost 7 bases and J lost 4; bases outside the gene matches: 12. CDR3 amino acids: CASNLVTGVSTEAFF. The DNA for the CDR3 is TGTGCCAGCAATCTAGTAACAGGGGTGAGCACTGAAGCTTTCTTT.